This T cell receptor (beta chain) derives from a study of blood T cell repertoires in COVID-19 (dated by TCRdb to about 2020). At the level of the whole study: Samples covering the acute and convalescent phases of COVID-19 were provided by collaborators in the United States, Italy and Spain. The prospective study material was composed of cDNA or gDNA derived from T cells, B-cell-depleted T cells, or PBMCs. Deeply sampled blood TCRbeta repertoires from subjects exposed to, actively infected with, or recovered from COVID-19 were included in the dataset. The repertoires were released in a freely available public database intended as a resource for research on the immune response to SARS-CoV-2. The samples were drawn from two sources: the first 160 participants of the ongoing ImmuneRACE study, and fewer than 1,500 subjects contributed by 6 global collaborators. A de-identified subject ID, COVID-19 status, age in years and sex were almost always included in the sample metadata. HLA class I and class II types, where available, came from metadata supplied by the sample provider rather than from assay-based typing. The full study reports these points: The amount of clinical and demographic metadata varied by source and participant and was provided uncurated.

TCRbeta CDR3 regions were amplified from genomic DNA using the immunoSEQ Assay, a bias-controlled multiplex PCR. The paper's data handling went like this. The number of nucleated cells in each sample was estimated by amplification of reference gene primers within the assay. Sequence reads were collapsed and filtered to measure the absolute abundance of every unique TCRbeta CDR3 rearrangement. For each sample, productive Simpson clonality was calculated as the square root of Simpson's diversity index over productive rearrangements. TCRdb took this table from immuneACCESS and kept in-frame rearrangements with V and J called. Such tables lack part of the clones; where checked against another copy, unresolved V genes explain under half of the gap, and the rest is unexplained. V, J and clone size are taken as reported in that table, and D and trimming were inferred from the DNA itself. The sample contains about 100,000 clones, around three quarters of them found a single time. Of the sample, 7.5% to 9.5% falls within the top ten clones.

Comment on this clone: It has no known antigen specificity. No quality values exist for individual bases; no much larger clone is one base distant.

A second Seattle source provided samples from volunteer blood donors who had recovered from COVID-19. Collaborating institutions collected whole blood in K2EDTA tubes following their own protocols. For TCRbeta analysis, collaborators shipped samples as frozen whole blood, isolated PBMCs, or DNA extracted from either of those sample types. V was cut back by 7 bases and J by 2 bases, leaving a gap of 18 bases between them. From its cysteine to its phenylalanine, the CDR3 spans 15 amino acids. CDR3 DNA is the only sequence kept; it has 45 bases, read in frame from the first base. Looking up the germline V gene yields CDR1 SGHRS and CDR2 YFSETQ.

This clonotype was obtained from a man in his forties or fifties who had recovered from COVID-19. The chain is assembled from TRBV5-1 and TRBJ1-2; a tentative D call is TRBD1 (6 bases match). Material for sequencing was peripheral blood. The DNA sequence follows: TGCGCCAGCTCAGCCCCCGGGGGGGGCAACTATGGCTACACCTTC. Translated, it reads CASSAPGGGNYGYTF.